This passage covers 8 T cell receptor beta chains from one sample sequenced in a study of PD-1 blockade in classical Hodgkin lymphoma (dated by TCRdb to the early 2020s). The time point label on this specimen signifies: cycle 4 day 1 (C4D1), after five to seven weeks of nivolumab. All trial patients had relapsed after autologous stem cell transplantation, with cohorts A, B and C differing in prior brentuximab vedotin exposure. Libraries were constructed by the immunoSEQ multiplex PCR assay. TCRdb took this table from immuneACCESS and kept in-frame rearrangements with V and J called. Such tables lack part of the clones; where checked against another copy, unresolved V genes explain under half of the gap, and the rest is unexplained. The sample table lists around 60,000 clones, around 90% of them with a count of one. Around 8% of the sample rests with the top ten. This material consisted of peripheral blood mononuclear cells (PBMCs), taken before the fourth cycle of nivolumab. Receptor source: a human donor with classical Hodgkin lymphoma.

This chain connects TRBV11-3 to TRBJ2-1, with D perhaps TRBD1 or TRBD2 (6 bases each). The V and J ends lost 0 bases and 14 bases respectively, with 11 bases between them. This CDR3 has 12 amino acids. CDR1 and CDR2 from the germline V gene are SGHNT and YENEEA. CDR3 in amino acids: CASSLDRGPEFF. The CDR3 DNA is TGTGCCAGCAGCTTAGATCGGGGGCCGGAGTTCTTC. The full variable domain, with the rest looked up from reference TRBV11-3 and TRBJ2-1, is EAGVVQSPRYKIIEKKQPVAFWCNPISGHNTLYWYLQNLGQGPELLIRYENEEAVDDSQLPKDRFSAERLKGVDSTLKIQPAELGDSAVYLCASSLDRGPEFFGPGTRLTVL.

V and J are TRBV27 and TRBJ2-2; weak D call: TRBD1 (5 bases). V was cut by 5 bases and J by 3 bases, with 10 bases left in between. Germline values: CDR1 MNHEY, CDR2 SMNVEV (reference sequence). The CDR3 runs 14 residues. DNA for the CDR3: TGTGCCAGCAGTACGCGACAGTACACCGGGGAGCTGTTTTTT. It encodes CASSTRQYTGELFF.

The chain joins TRBV5-1 to TRBJ1-1; D not certain. The CDR3 is made up of 12 amino acids. Germline CDR1 SGHRS, CDR2 YFSETQ. Trimming stripped 4 bases from V and 6 bases from J, with 10 bases between. CDR3 nucleotide sequence: TGCGCCAGCAGCGGGGAGGCGTCTGAAGCTTTCTTT. It encodes CASSGEASEAFF.

The chain links TRBV6-5 to TRBJ2-6; a possible D gene is TRBD1 (6 bases). Trimming shortened V by 6 bases and J by 4 bases, and 13 bases separated the two germline ends. CDR3 size: 15 residues. The germline CDR1 and CDR2 sequences are MNHEY and SVGAGI. The CDR3 here is CASRKGVAGANVLTF. The CDR3 DNA sequence: TGTGCCAGCAGAAAGGGGGTGGCGGGGGCCAACGTCCTGACTTTC.

The chain couples TRBV27 to TRBJ1-4; D is unresolved. The V gene's germline CDR1 is MNHEY and CDR2 SMNVEV (reference sequence). V was clipped by 3 bases and J by 2 bases, with 10 bases between them. CDR3 length: 15 amino acids. The CDR3 DNA reads TGTGCCAGCAGTTTTGCAAGGGCCACTAATGAAAAACTGTTTTTT. It specifies CASSFARATNEKLFF.

CDR3 nucleotides: TGTGCCAGCAGCTGGGCCCGGGGACTAGCGGGGGGCGAGCAGTACTTC. Translating it yields CASSWARGLAGGEQYF. The rearrangement links TRBV5-4 to TRBJ2-7; 15 positions match TRBD2. Germline CDR1 is SGHNT and CDR2 is YYREEE (reference sequence). The CDR3 loop spans 16 amino acids. The junction had 7 bases not matched to a gene; V was cut back by 3 bases and J by 6 bases.

The chain links TRBV13 to TRBJ2-7; TRBD2 aligns across 9 bases. Trimming removed 2 bases from V and 6 bases from J; junction bases left unmatched: 2. Germline V lookup: CDR1 PRHDT, CDR2 FYEKMQ (reference sequence). The CDR3 length is 13 residues. This CDR3 is CASSLQLAGEQYF. The CDR3 DNA follows: TGTGCCAGCAGCTTACAACTAGCGGGCGAGCAGTACTTC.

The chain uses TRBV7-8 and TRBJ1-2; D uncertain. The CDR3 consists of 16 residues. Trimming took 0 bases from V and 4 from J, leaving 15 bases between them. CDR1 is SGHVS, CDR2 FQNEAQ, per germline. CDR3 DNA: TGTGCCAGCAGCTTAGCGCTGGGCAGGAAGCCCTATGGCTACACCTTC. The encoded protein is CASSLALGRKPYGYTF.